This T cell receptor (beta chain) was sequenced in a study of response to subunit inactivated influenza vaccine. In this sample, this clonotype turned up a few times. V shed 4 bases and J 0 bases; nucleotides not matched to a gene: 13. CDR1 LGHNA and CDR2 YNFKEQ come from the germline V gene. The length of the CDR3 is 19 residues. MiXCR, applied by TCRdb to the RT-PCR reads, yields one record per CDR3 protein. The sample records 800,000 to 1,000,000 distinct CDR3 sequences, roughly 20% being singletons. The chain combines TRBV4-2 with TRBJ2-7; 12 bases are a match to TRBD2. Sample: PBMCs from blood, taken roughly 5 days after vaccination. The receptor's source is a man aged 50 or older who received an inactivated influenza vaccine. The CDR3 here is CASSPRSGLAGTTSYEQYF. CDR3 DNA: TGTGCCAGCAGCCCCCGGTCCGGACTAGCGGGGACCACCTCCTACGAGCAGTACTTC.